A selection of T cell receptor beta chains follows, all from one sample in a study of regulatory T cells in long-lasting Graves disease. TCRdb independently ran MiXCR on the multiplex PCR reads; one entry per CDR3 protein. In the table there are approximately 470,000 distinct CDR3 sequences, less than 25% of which are singletons. The sample was peripheral blood mononuclear cells (PBMCs), taken when the disease was refractory, from a patient treated with antithyroid drugs. Receptor source: a female donor with Graves disease. Both conserved end residues are part of each CDR3. D genes are given only for firm matches. Not every row has a clone size; where given, it reads once, few, many or a size class.

V gene: TRBV20-1
D gene: TRBD1
J gene: TRBJ2-7
CDR3 length: 14
clone size: once
CDR3 DNA: TGCAGTGCTAGGTGGGGACAGGGGTCCTACGAGCAGTACTTC
CDR3 protein: CSARWGQGSYEQYF

V gene: TRBV28
D gene: TRBD1
J gene: TRBJ2-7
CDR3 length: 16
clone size: many
CDR3 DNA: TGTGCCAGCAGTTTTTTGGGGGGGACAGGGCCCTACGAGCAGTACTTC
CDR3 protein: CASSFLGGTGPYEQYF

V gene: TRBV7-9
D gene: TRBD1
J gene: TRBJ2-2
CDR3 length: 14
clone size: .
CDR3 DNA: TGTGCCAGCAGCTTTACAGGGGGCACCGGGGAGCTGTTTTTT
CDR3 protein: CASSFTGGTGELFF

V gene: TRBV7-2
D gene: .
J gene: TRBJ2-7
CDR3 length: 17
clone size: few
CDR3 DNA: TGTGCCAGCAGCTTCCCTAGGGGGGCTAGCGATTCCTACGAGCAGTACTTC
CDR3 protein: CASSFPRGASDSYEQYF

V gene: TRBV30
D gene: TRBD1
J gene: TRBJ1-3
CDR3 length: 13
clone size: .
CDR3 DNA: TGTGCCAACCAGGGGGGATTTGGAAACACCATATATTTT
CDR3 protein: CANQGGFGNTIYF

V gene: TRBV2
D gene: .
J gene: TRBJ1-2
CDR3 length: 14
clone size: many
CDR3 DNA: TGTGCCAGCAGTGGCCAGGGAAACAACTATGGCTACACCTTC
CDR3 protein: CASSGQGNNYGYTF

V gene: TRBV6-8
D gene: .
J gene: TRBJ2-7
CDR3 length: 13
clone size: .
CDR3 DNA: TGTGCCGGCAGTCTAGTCTTAGCCTACGAGCAGTACTTC
CDR3 protein: CAGSLVLAYEQYF

V gene: TRBV19
D gene: .
J gene: TRBJ1-1
CDR3 length: 14
clone size: .
CDR3 DNA: TGTGCCAGTAGTATAGTTCCCCAGAACACTGAAGCTTTCTTT
CDR3 protein: CASSIVPQNTEAFF

V gene: TRBV14
D gene: .
J gene: TRBJ1-1
CDR3 length: 14
clone size: many
CDR3 DNA: TGTGCCAGCAGCCAAGCTCACAGGGCAGCTGAAGCTTTCTTT
CDR3 protein: CASSQAHRAAEAFF

V gene: TRBV2
D gene: .
J gene: TRBJ2-7
CDR3 length: 17
clone size: many
CDR3 DNA: TGTGCCAGCAGTGAACCCTTCAATGGCACCAGCTCCTACGAGCAGTACTTC
CDR3 protein: CASSEPFNGTSSYEQYF

V gene: TRBV4-1
D gene: TRBD2
J gene: TRBJ2-7
CDR3 length: 15
clone size: .
CDR3 DNA: TGCGCCAGCAGCCACCTCCGGACTAGCAACTACGAGCAGTACTTC
CDR3 protein: CASSHLRTSNYEQYF

V gene: TRBV27
D gene: .
J gene: TRBJ1-1
CDR3 length: 14
clone size: many
CDR3 DNA: TGTGCCAGCAGCCCCAGACAGTGGTCGGCTGAAGCTTTCTTT
CDR3 protein: CASSPRQWSAEAFF

V gene: TRBV9
D gene: TRBD2
J gene: TRBJ2-1
CDR3 length: 18
clone size: .
CDR3 DNA: TGTGCCAGCAGCGTTGGGTTACTAGCGGGAGGCTCCTACAATGAGCAGTTCTTC
CDR3 protein: CASSVGLLAGGSYNEQFF

V gene: TRBV5-1
D gene: .
J gene: TRBJ2-7
CDR3 length: 14
clone size: few
CDR3 DNA: TGCGCCAGCAGCTTGGACACCTTCTCCTACGAGCAGTACTTC
CDR3 protein: CASSLDTFSYEQYF

V gene: TRBV29-1
D gene: .
J gene: TRBJ1-1
CDR3 length: 13
clone size: .
CDR3 DNA: TGCAGCGTTAAGGCATGGAGCGCGGAAGGAGCTTTCTTT
CDR3 protein: CSVKAWSAEGAFF

V gene: TRBV24-1
D gene: .
J gene: TRBJ2-1
CDR3 length: 19
clone size: .
CDR3 DNA: TGTGCCACCGGGGGGCCCACCCGGGCAGGTCGAATCTCCTACAATGAGCAGTTCTTC
CDR3 protein: CATGGPTRAGRISYNEQFF

V gene: TRBV4-1
D gene: TRBD1
J gene: TRBJ1-1
CDR3 length: 17
clone size: few
CDR3 DNA: TGCGCCAGCAGCCCGACAGGGGGGGGAGGGAGTAACACTGAAGCTTTCTTT
CDR3 protein: CASSPTGGGGSNTEAFF

V gene: TRBV28
D gene: .
J gene: TRBJ2-5
CDR3 length: 15
clone size: many
CDR3 DNA: TGTGCCAGCAGTTCCTCCAGAATGATCCAAGAGACCCAGTACTTC
CDR3 protein: CASSSSRMIQETQYF

V gene: TRBV7-2
D gene: .
J gene: TRBJ2-5
CDR3 length: 14
clone size: many
CDR3 DNA: TGTGCCAGCAGTTACGCAGGTTCTCGTGAGACCCAGTACTTC
CDR3 protein: CASSYAGSRETQYF

V gene: TRBV7-2
D gene: TRBD2
J gene: TRBJ2-5
CDR3 length: 15
clone size: .
CDR3 DNA: TGTGCCAGCAGCTCTAGCGGGAGGCAACAAGAGACCCAGTACTTC
CDR3 protein: CASSSSGRQQETQYF

V gene: TRBV5-1
D gene: .
J gene: TRBJ2-7
CDR3 length: 16
clone size: few
CDR3 DNA: TGTGCCAGCAGCTTAGAGATAGTTAGGGGGGCCTACGAGCAGTACTTC
CDR3 protein: CASSLEIVRGAYEQYF

V gene: TRBV11-2
D gene: .
J gene: TRBJ2-7
CDR3 length: 15
clone size: few
CDR3 DNA: TGTGCCAGCAGCTCTAGCGCCTTGAGCTCCTACGAGCAGTACTTC
CDR3 protein: CASSSSALSSYEQYF